Listed here is a single TCR beta chain. As yet, its antigen is unknown. The sample comes from a study of shared clonotypes between healthy human individuals. In the study overall: CD8 memory received one plate per donor, CD8 naive two, CD4 memory three and CD4 naive three. Study-wide results and limits: Naive subsets usually exceeded memory subsets in estimated richness.

Assay used: immunoSEQ multiplex PCR; TCRdb lists only in-frame clones, some missing. The data show roughly 760,000 clones, roughly 70% seen once. Germline V lookup: CDR1 ENHRY, CDR2 SYGVKD. The CDR3 runs to 18 residues. V lost 7 bases and J lost 4; bases outside the gene matches: 16. Sequenced material: memory CD4+ T cells sorted from blood. The subset denotes: CD45RA-negative fraction. This chain connects TRBV10-3 to TRBJ1-2; 12 nucleotides match TRBD1. The TCR was taken from a woman in her 30s in good health. CDR3 bases: TGTGCCATCAAAAAGATCGGGACAGGGGGCGGGGGTTCCTATGGCTACACCTTC. Encoded protein: CAIKKIGTGGGGSYGYTF.